This T cell receptor (beta chain) was found in a study of beta chain features in type 1 diabetes. Regarding the study as a whole: Patients with type 1 diabetes carried fewer insertions and had more deletions at their VDJ junctions.

Trimming removed 4 bases from V and 6 bases from J; junction bases left unmatched: 3. The CDR3 totals 13 residues. Germline CDR1 and CDR2: KGHSH and LQKENI. Naive, central memory, regulatory and stem cell-like memory cells within the CD4+ compartment were sorted using CD45RO/CCR7/CD25/CD127/CD95/CD27. Turning to this clone: Its antigen is not known.

The entirety of the isolated RNA underwent reverse transcription, so expressed TCRB transcripts were sequenced. Libraries were prepared by immunoSEQ multiplex PCR; TCRdb keeps only in-frame clonotypes and omits some of them. Among some 150,000 clones listed, 8.5% to 12% were seen once. The receptor comes from a man aged 18 to 30 in good health. Sequences were obtained from naive CD4+ T cells from blood. The gene calls are TRBV18 and TRBJ1-5, with 7 bases lining up with TRBD1. In nucleotides, the CDR3 is TGTGCCAGCTCACAGGGGGCGCTTCAGCCCCAGCATTTT. Translation: CASSQGALQPQHF.